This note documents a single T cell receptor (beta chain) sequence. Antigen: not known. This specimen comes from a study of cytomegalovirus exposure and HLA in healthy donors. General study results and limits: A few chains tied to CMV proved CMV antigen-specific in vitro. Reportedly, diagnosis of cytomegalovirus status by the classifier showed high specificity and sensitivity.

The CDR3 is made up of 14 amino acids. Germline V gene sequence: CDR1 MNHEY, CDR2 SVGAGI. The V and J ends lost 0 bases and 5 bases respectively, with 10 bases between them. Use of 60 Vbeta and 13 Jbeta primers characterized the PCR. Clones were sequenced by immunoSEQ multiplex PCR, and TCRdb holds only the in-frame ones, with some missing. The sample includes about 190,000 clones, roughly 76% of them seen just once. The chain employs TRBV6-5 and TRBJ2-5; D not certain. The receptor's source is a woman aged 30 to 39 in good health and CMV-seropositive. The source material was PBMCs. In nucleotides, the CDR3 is TGTGCCAGCAGTTACTCTGCGGTTTTGGAGACCCAGTACTTC. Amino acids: CASSYSAVLETQYF.